Here is one TCR beta chain with its context. This clonotype is characterized as medium-sized (0.01 to 0.1%). Its antigen specificity is not known. No base-level quality is on record; no much larger clone is a single base apart. The germline V gene sets CDR1 to MGHRA and CDR2 to YSYEKL. The CDR3 measures 15 amino acids from cysteine to phenylalanine. The sequence is cut down to CDR3 DNA, 45 bases in frame from base 1. The V end gives up 4 bases and the J end 8 bases, leaving 10 bases in the junction not matched to a gene. Sequencer: NextSeq 500. The QIAseq Immune Repertoire RNA Library Kit, Human TCR Panel was used to prepare TCR libraries from roughly 16 ng of total RNA. The TCR libraries were sequenced on an Illumina NextSeq using a Mid Output V2 kit and asymmetric 261x41 paired-end reads. Every TCR library was diluted down to roughly 3.9 nM, then pooled, denatured and loaded at about 0.9 pM. Per the source publication's procedure: The QIAGEN GeneGlobe Data Analysis Center was used to process TCR FASTQ files, and downstream analysis was done in R 3.5.2. Clonality was computed as one minus Shannon entropy normalized by the log of the number of unique productive sequences. TRA or TRB clonotypes differing in abundance between baseline and M1 were identified within each subset by Fisher exact tests at 5% FDR. Differentially abundant clonotypes were grouped as emerging, expanding, contracting or non-expanding/contracting. Morisita's overlap index was used to measure repertoire overlap between patients. TCRdb reworked the public reads: Q25 trimming with fastp, MiXCR clone assembly, productive beta chains retained. Duplicate CDR3 protein sequences are folded into a single record with the most common DNA and genes. V and J calls and clone size were set by TCRdb, not the authors. The sample profile shows approximately 1,000 distinct CDR3 sequences; 6% to 7% of them were found once. 16% of the sample is in the top ten clones.

The data are from a study of circulating CD8 cells and anti-PD-1 response in melanoma (TCRdb year 2020). Some background on the complete study: Patients received nivolumab intravenously at 3 mg/kg every 2 weeks. Of the roughly 13 patients in the melanoma cohort, anti-PD-1 was received as first-line therapy by seven patients, and prior targeted therapy or immunotherapy had been received by six patients. A total of around 11 melanoma patients were included in the TCR repertoire analysis, 4 of them responders and 7 non-responders. In on-treatment samples, a biotinylated anti-human IgG4 antibody was used to detect PD-1. Patients with complete or partial responses were classified as responders, and patients with stable or progressive disease (RECIST v1.1) were classified as non-responders. On the study overall, not on this receptor specifically: Only baseline and M1 samples, drawn from a small cohort with few responders, went into the published TCR repertoire comparisons. Experiments were generally performed without replicates because of limited material. The DNEG repertoire had the highest diversity, the PD-1 and DPOS repertoires had similar and higher clonality, and the TIGIT repertoires had the lowest diversity. The authors pointed out that the cohort included both treatment-naive and previously treated patients, and that this mix could influence the results. Since no tumor material could be accessed, the researchers instead assessed tumor reactivity using peptide assays on expanded sorted subsets. Repertoires were found to be largely private between subsets, with under 7% of TRB clonotypes shared at M1, and the highest sharing was observed between DPOS and TIGIT.

Four subsets defined by PD-1 and/or TIGIT were sorted from live CD3+CD8+TCRalphabeta+ cells on a BD FACSAria II cell sorter. To characterize how relevant each subset is to anti-PD-1 therapy response, circulating CD8 T cells were sorted into four subsets based on PD-1 and TIGIT expression. Both TCR alpha and TCR beta chains were sequenced from each sorted CD8 T-cell subset. Peripheral blood was drawn before the first anti-PD-1 injection and after two and four injections. Ficoll gradient centrifugation was used to isolate PBMCs right away. Until use, PBMCs were stored frozen in liquid nitrogen in RPMI containing around 20% FCS and roughly 10% DMSO. After thawing, PBMCs were stained with a viability dye plus antibodies against CD3, CD8alpha, TCRalphabeta, PD-1 and TIGIT. Total RNA was extracted with the RNeasy Kit, and a RIN above 7 was reached by every sample.

The sequence was collected from a human donor with melanoma. Sequences were derived from CD8+ T cells from PBMCs, sampled at baseline or after one month of anti-PD-1 therapy (not recorded which). This sequence uses TRBV4-1 and TRBJ2-1; 8 middle bases align to TRBD1. The CDR3 is CASSPRTGPVDEQFF. The DNA sequence follows: TGCGCCAGCAGCCCTAGGACAGGGCCGGTGGATGAGCAGTTCTTC.